This T cell receptor beta chain derives from a study of shared clonotypes between healthy human individuals. For the study at large: Per donor, three plates held CD4 naive cells, three held CD4 memory, two held CD8 naive and one held CD8 memory. Study-level results: All-four-donor shared clonotypes had higher generation probabilities than non-shared clonotypes did.

Naive CD8 cells were CD45RO-negative, positively selected for CCR7, excluding terminally differentiated effector memory CD45RA+ cells. Several immunoSEQ plates held equal portions of the genomic DNA taken from each subset. Some clones are missing from TCRdb's copy, which holds only in-frame ones; the method was immunoSEQ multiplex PCR. The table has millions of clones, approximately 94% seen once. Points on this clone: Its antigen is still unknown.

The sequencing sample was made of naive CD8+ T cells sorted from blood. The source of this sequence is a man aged 18 to 30 in good health.

Written as DNA, the CDR3 is TGTGCCAGCAGTGAATACTGGTCGGGTGAAAGAACCGGGGAGCTGTTTTTT. Translation gives CASSEYWSGERTGELFF. V gene TRBV25-1 combines with J gene TRBJ2-2; D unresolved. CDR1 MGHDK and CDR2 SYGVNS come from the germline V gene. V was clipped by 0 bases and J by 5 bases, with 16 bases between them. CDR3 length: 17 residues. Supplemented by reference TRBV25-1 and TRBJ2-2, the full variable domain reads EADIYQTPRYLVIGTGKKITLECSQTMGHDKMYWYQQDPGMELHLIHYSYGVNSTEKGDLSSESTVSRIRTEHFPLTLESARPSHTSQYLCASSEYWSGERTGELFFGEGSRLTVL.